The sequence of this T cell receptor beta chain was determined in a study of blood T cells in healthy people across ages (dated by TCRdb to between 2015 and 2017). As for the study more broadly: In model experiments, roughly one uniquely barcoded TCR beta cDNA molecule per two T cells was captured by template switching. Using the same blood draw, the study looked at two additional independent replicas of 1 million unique cDNA reads for two donors, one aged 18 to 29 and the other aged 80 or older. To track age-related changes in TCR beta repertoire diversity, the study relied on deep sequencing normalized with unique cDNA molecular identifiers. To avoid experimental bias, donors of different ages were distributed randomly across sequencing lanes. The donors were split into four age groups: young (average around 17 years), middle-aged (about 40), aged (more than 55) and long-lived (under 85). Broad study findings and their caveats: Observed TCR beta diversity correlated strongly with the percentage of naive T cells measured by flow cytometry. Observed TCR beta diversity per million T cells fell roughly linearly with age, and a significant reduction was already apparent by age around 44. The CMV infection status of donors was not known, potentially confounding age-related changes in expanded clonotypes. Because profiling used bulk unsorted PBMCs, naive and antigen-experienced compartments could not be compared conclusively. Total diversity estimates from one million sequenced T cells were considered lower bounds and underestimates. The long-lived group showed more naive CD4+ T cells, fewer expanded clones and increased TCR diversity than the aged group, suggesting age selection.

Library creation used 5' RACE. The sequencing machine was an Illumina HiSeq 2500. A second 7 to 11 cycle PCR used a sample-barcoded 5' primer and a J-beta primer mix. A template-switch 5' adaptor carrying 12 random nucleotides introduced a unique molecular identifier onto each TCR beta cDNA molecule. At least 2.5 million CDR3-containing paired-end reads were obtained from each sample. First-strand cDNA was synthesized from all RNA with the Mint cDNA synthesis kit, primed by a TRBC-specific oligonucleotide. Following uracil-DNA glycosylase treatment, a first 18-cycle PCR with universal primers M1SS and BC2_uni_R was performed on all cDNA. The paper's processing steps were these. For normalization, 1 million high-quality reads were randomly selected from each sample, with every read carrying a distinct molecular identifier. Instead of being binned into consensus sequences, reads that shared molecular identifiers were thrown out. CDR3 identification, clonotype clustering and error correction used MiTCR with a Q25 quality threshold and the strictest error-elimination algorithm. A nonparametric unseen species model using Euler transformation provided a lower-bound estimate of total TCR beta diversity. The public reads were run again by TCRdb, first through fastp at Q25 and then through MiXCR, and only productive beta chains were kept. Entries that share a CDR3 protein sequence are merged under the most common genes and DNA. The V and J calls were determined by TCRdb, not by the authors. The sample yields 1.5 million to 2 million distinct CDR3 sequences; just under 50% were counted once. Roughly 2% of the sample comes from the top ten.

Systemically healthy Caucasian individuals from Russia, 35 to 50 in total and aged roughly 6 to 90 years, were included as donors. Around 10 milliliters of peripheral blood were drawn from each donor into EDTA-treated Vacutainer tubes. Ficoll-Paque density-gradient centrifugation was used to isolate PBMCs, with at least 6 million obtained per sample. Trizol reagent was used to extract total RNA from the PBMCs, yielding at least 5 micrograms per sample. For every donor, flow cytometry on a PBMC aliquot measured the percentage of naive CD45RAhigh/CD27high T cells. For this clonotype: This receptor's antigen is unknown. At one end the junction does not follow the germline gene, possibly because of a read error.

Inclusive of the bounding cysteine and phenylalanine, the CDR3 is 15 residues long. Just CDR3 DNA is preserved here, 45 bases in frame from base 1. The germline V gene (reference sequence) supplies CDR1 MNHEY and CDR2 SMNVEV. The TCR sequence derives from a woman aged 40 to 50 in good health. Sequencing was performed on blood. The V and J genes are TRBV27 and TRBJ2-7; 9 bases in the middle match TRBD1. The DNA sequence reads TGTGCCGGCAGTCAACGACAGGGGGGTCTCGATGAGCAGTACTTC. Translated, it reads CAGSQRQGGLDEQYF.